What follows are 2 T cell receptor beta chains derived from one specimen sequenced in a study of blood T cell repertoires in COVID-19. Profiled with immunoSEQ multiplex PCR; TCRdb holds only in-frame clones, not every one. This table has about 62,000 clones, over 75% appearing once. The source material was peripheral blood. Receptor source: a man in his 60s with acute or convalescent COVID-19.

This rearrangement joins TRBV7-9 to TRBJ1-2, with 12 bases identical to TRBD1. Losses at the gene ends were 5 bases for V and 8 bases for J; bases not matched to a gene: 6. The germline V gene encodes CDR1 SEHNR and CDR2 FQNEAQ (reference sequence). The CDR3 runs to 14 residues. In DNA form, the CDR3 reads TGTGCCAGCAGCCCCGGGACAGGGGGCGCCGGCTACACCTTC. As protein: CASSPGTGGAGYTF.

The CDR3 DNA reads TGTGCCAGCAGCTTGGCTACGCAGTATTTT. The encoded protein is CASSLATQYF. This chain uses TRBV7-9 with TRBJ2-3; D unclear. The germline V and J ends were trimmed by 3 bases and 8 bases, with 3 bases remaining between them. This CDR3 contains 10 residues. Germline V gene data show CDR1 as SEHNR and CDR2 as FQNEAQ (reference sequence).